Each of the 24 T cell receptor beta chains below was sequenced from the same sample in a study of T cell changes during pregnancy in multiple sclerosis. The data were produced by immunoSEQ multiplex PCR, yet TCRdb's version contains in-frame clones alone and is incomplete. The data show around 66,000 clones, roughly nine tenths seen once. Material: peripheral blood, obtained in the first trimester of pregnancy. All receptors derive from a female donor in good health, enrolled as a control in a pregnancy study.

This rearrangement joins TRBV21-1 to TRBJ1-6; the table's TRBD1 call for D was not verified on the DNA. TRBV21-1 is described as a pseudogene. CDR3 size: 19 residues. The CDR3 DNA reads as TGTGCCAGCAGCCCCCGGAAAAAATGGGACAGGGGGCTAGTCTCACCCCTCCACTTT. It is translated as CASSPRKKWDRGLVSPLHF.

The chain joins TRBV7-9 to TRBJ1-4, with 7 bases fitting TRBD1. The V gene's germline CDR1 is SEHNR and CDR2 FQNEAQ (reference sequence). J was trimmed by 7 bases and V by 1 base; bases with no gene match: 6. CDR3 length: 15 residues. The CDR3 loop reads CASSLEGAGGEKLFF. As DNA, the CDR3 is TGTGCCAGCAGCTTAGAGGGGGCAGGGGGTGAAAAACTGTTTTTT.

The chain has TRBV7-8 and TRBJ2-7; D is possibly TRBD2 (6 bases). V gave up 2 bases and J gave up 3 bases, with 14 bases separating them. This CDR3 region has 15 residues. Germline V CDR1 and CDR2: SGHVS, FQNEAQ. The CDR3 loop is CASSLYLGLNYEQYF. DNA of the CDR3: TGTGCCAGCAGCTTATATCTCGGACTAAACTACGAGCAGTACTTC.

The chain combines TRBV4-3 with TRBJ2-7; D is undetermined. The germline V gene has CDR1 LGHNA and CDR2 YSLEER. The V end lost 0 bases, the J end lost 3 bases, and 12 bases lay between the germline ends. The CDR3 length is 15 residues. The CDR3 sequence is CASSQDGNALYEQYF. CDR3 nucleotide sequence: TGCGCCAGCAGCCAAGATGGTAACGCACTCTACGAGCAGTACTTC.

The chain carries TRBV27 and TRBJ1-2, with a tentative D call TRBD1 (5 bases). Germline V gene lookup returns CDR1 MNHEY and CDR2 SMNVEV (reference sequence). V was pared by 6 bases and J by 7 bases, with 6 bases between. The CDR3 length is 10 residues. This CDR3 is CASRQVGYTF. The CDR3 coding sequence is TGTGCCAGCAGACAGGTTGGCTACACCTTC.

V and J are TRBV5-4 and TRBJ2-5, with D tentatively TRBD1 (6 bases). The CDR3 contains 14 residues. Germline V gene data show CDR1 as SGHNT and CDR2 as YYREEE (reference sequence). V was trimmed by 7 bases and J by 2 bases, leaving 15 bases between them. In DNA form, the CDR3 reads TGTGCCAGCTGGTCACAGGGATTGCAAGAGACCCAGTACTTC. Its translation is CASWSQGLQETQYF.

The rearrangement uses TRBV29-1 and TRBJ1-5, with a tentative D call TRBD1 (5 bases). V was shortened by 7 bases and J by 7 bases, with 14 bases between the two germline ends. The V gene's germline CDR1 is SQVTM and CDR2 ANQGSEA. The CDR3 spans 12 residues. The CDR3 DNA follows: TGCAGCGCCTCGGGGGAAGGACAGCCCCAGCATTTT. It is translated as CSASGEGQPQHF.

The chain has TRBV7-9 and TRBJ1-2; D is uncertain. The CDR3 loop spans 15 amino acids. Trimming stripped 5 bases from V and 4 bases from J, with 17 bases between. Germline CDR1 SEHNR, CDR2 FQNEAQ (reference sequence). The CDR3 protein is CASSLSMGIPYGYTF. Written as DNA, the CDR3 is TGTGCCAGCAGCCTGAGCATGGGCATCCCCTATGGCTACACCTTC.

This chain links TRBV5-5 with TRBJ2-2; D is uncertain. Germline CDR1 is SGHKS and CDR2 is YYEKEE (reference sequence). This CDR3 has 15 amino acids. V lost 7 bases, J lost 0 bases, and 13 bases lay in between. The DNA of the CDR3 is TGTGCCAGCCCGATCCGGGTTACGAACACCGGGGAGCTGTTTTTT. Translation: CASPIRVTNTGELFF.

There are a few counts of this clone. The V and J genes are TRBV4-1 and TRBJ1-1; D perhaps matches TRBD1 (6 bases). V lost 6 bases and J 4 bases, leaving 15 bases between the germline ends. Germline CDR1 MGHRA, CDR2 YSYEKL. The CDR3 has 14 amino acids. The CDR3 DNA sequence: TGCGCCAGCAGTCTGACAGGCCAGAGCACTGAAGCTTTCTTT. As protein: CASSLTGQSTEAFF.

The chain is built from TRBV9 and TRBJ1-2, with 9 nucleotides matching TRBD1. CDR1 is SGDLS and CDR2 is YYNGEE in the germline V gene. The CDR3 has 15 residues. With 4 bases clipped from V and 2 bases from J, the junction kept 6 bases outside the gene matches. The chain's CDR3 is CASSPGGTGNYGYTF. The CDR3 nucleotides read TGTGCCAGCAGCCCGGGGGGGACAGGGAACTATGGCTACACCTTC.

The chain joins TRBV19 to TRBJ1-2; the D gene is possibly TRBD1 (6 bases). This CDR3 is 15 amino acids long. Germline loops: CDR1 LNHDA, CDR2 SQIVND (reference sequence). Trimming left V 6 bases short and J 5 bases short, with 19 bases between. This chain's CDR3 is CASRALDRRNYGYTF. The CDR3, as DNA: TGTGCCAGTAGAGCCCTCGACAGGCGGAATTATGGCTACACCTTC.

The rearrangement uses TRBV28 and TRBJ1-2; 7 positions match TRBD1. This CDR3 region has 17 residues. Trimming cost V 7 bases and J 6 bases; bases outside gene matches: 20. Germline V gene lookup returns CDR1 MDHEN and CDR2 SYDVKM. The CDR3 DNA sequence: TGTGCCAGCATCACCCTCGGGGGAAAGGGGGCAGGTAATGGCTACACCTTC. Translated, it gives CASITLGGKGAGNGYTF.

The rearrangement joins TRBV10-3 to TRBJ2-7; 8 nucleotides line up with TRBD2. Per the germline V gene, CDR1 is ENHRY and CDR2 is SYGVKD. V lost 7 bases to trimming and J lost 4 bases; unmatched junction nucleotides: 6. The CDR3 has 13 amino acids. CDR3: CAINSGSRYEQYF. CDR3 nucleotides: TGTGCCATCAACAGCGGGAGTAGGTACGAGCAGTACTTC.

J is TRBJ1-2 and V is TRBV29-1; D remains ambiguous. V lost 6 bases to trimming and J lost 5 bases, with 31 bases between them. The length of the CDR3 is 18 residues. Germline CDR1 and CDR2: SQVTM and ANQGSEA. In nucleotides, the CDR3 is TGCAGCGTCAAGCCGCTAGATCACACAACTCGCGAGGTTTATGGCTACACCTTC. Protein: CSVKPLDHTTREVYGYTF.

This chain links TRBV4-3 with TRBJ2-3, with 7 bases identical to TRBD2. With 1 base clipped from V and 3 bases from J, the junction kept 7 bases outside the gene matches. This CDR3 spans 16 amino acids. Germline CDR1 is LGHNA and CDR2 is YSLEER. CDR3 nucleotide sequence: TGCGCCAGCAGCCAAGCCGGGGCGGGAGTTACAGATACGCAGTATTTT. Amino acid sequence: CASSQAGAGVTDTQYF.

This chain connects TRBV29-1 to TRBJ2-1; TRBD2 matches 7 bases. J gave up 8 bases and V 7 bases, and 17 bases lay outside the gene matches. Germline CDR1 and CDR2: SQVTM and ANQGSEA. CDR3 length equals 15 residues. The CDR3 nucleotides are TGCAGCGCAAGAAAGGGGAGGGCGGGTGTCGATGAGCAGTTCTTC. Protein product: CSARKGRAGVDEQFF.

The chain has TRBV19 and TRBJ1-2; 7 positions agree with TRBD1. Looked up from germline, CDR1 is LNHDA and CDR2 is SQIVND (reference sequence). The length of the CDR3 is 14 residues. V gave up 9 bases and J gave up 5 bases; unmatched junction bases: 12. The CDR3 sequence: CASWTLRQGYGYTF. The CDR3 DNA sequence: TGTGCCAGCTGGACCCTCAGACAGGGATATGGCTACACCTTC.

This CDR3 is CAWGDSPNQPQHF. For the CDR3, the DNA is TGTGCCTGGGGGGACAGCCCCAATCAGCCCCAGCATTTT. The rearrangement uses TRBV30 and TRBJ1-5; TRBD1 agrees at 7 bases. CDR3 length: 13 residues. V was pared by 5 bases and J by 3 bases, with 4 bases of the junction left unmatched. Per the germline V gene, CDR1 is GTSNPN and CDR2 is SVGIG (reference sequence).

This clone was recorded once. This chain connects TRBV18 to TRBJ1-2; 9 bases align to TRBD1. Germline lookup yields CDR1 KGHSH and CDR2 LQKENI. After removal of 2 bases from V and 6 bases from J, the junction contained 7 bases not matched to a gene. This CDR3 has 15 amino acids. The CDR3 loop is CASSPWTGDGNGYTF. The DNA for the CDR3 is TGTGCCAGCTCACCATGGACAGGGGATGGGAATGGCTACACCTTC. Looking up the rest from reference TRBV18 and TRBJ1-2 gives the full variable domain: NAGVMQNPRHLVRRRGQEARLRCSPMKGHSHVYWYRQLPEEGLKFMVYLQKENIIDESGMPKERFSAEFPKEGPSILRIQQVVRGDSAAYFCASSPWTGDGNGYTFGSGTRLTVV.

In its sample, this clone was seen a few times. The chain has TRBV7-9 and TRBJ2-7, with 9 bases identical to TRBD1. The CDR3 loop spans 14 amino acids. Germline loops: CDR1 SEHNR, CDR2 FQNEAQ (reference sequence). The V gene end was trimmed by 7 bases and the J gene end by 3 bases; junction bases not matched to a gene: 7. CDR3 residues: CASTPGGQGYEQYF. The CDR3 region has the DNA TGTGCCAGCACCCCGGGGGGACAGGGCTACGAGCAGTACTTC.

The gene calls are TRBV29-1 and TRBJ2-7, with D tentatively TRBD1 (5 bases). Trimming cost V 7 bases and J 5 bases, with 24 bases left between them. CDR1 is SQVTM, CDR2 ANQGSEA, per germline. The CDR3 loop spans 15 amino acids. CDR3: CSAANGTGPWNEQYF. For the CDR3, the DNA is TGCAGCGCTGCAAACGGAACAGGTCCTTGGAACGAGCAGTACTTC.

This chain joins TRBV7-2 and TRBJ1-2; 9 positions agree with TRBD1. CDR1 and CDR2 (germline): SGHTA, FQGNSA. The CDR3 is 13 residues long. J was trimmed by 8 bases and V by 3 bases; bases with no gene match: 4. The CDR3 nucleotides read TGTGCCAGCAGCTTTCGGACAGGGGAGGGCTACACCTTC. This gives the protein CASSFRTGEGYTF.

This chain joins TRBV6-6 and TRBJ2-1, with TRBD2 matching over 10 bases. The CDR3 loop spans 15 amino acids. The ends lost 2 bases at V and 7 bases at J; junction bases unmatched: 5. The germline V gene has CDR1 MNHNY and CDR2 SVGAGI (reference sequence). This chain's CDR3 is CASSYRSGGDNEQFF. The CDR3 DNA reads as TGTGCCAGCAGTTACAGAAGCGGGGGGGATAATGAGCAGTTCTTC.